These T cell receptor beta chains were read from a single sample in a study of OX40 agonist ivuxolimab in advanced cancers. Using immunoSEQ multiplex PCR, the repertoire was profiled, and TCRdb retains in-frame clones only, with some absent. The table records about 100,000 clones, around 91% of them present only once. The input for sequencing was CD4+ or CD8+ T cells sorted from blood, taken in a trial of the OX40 agonist ivuxolimab. Every receptor here comes from an adult with an advanced solid tumor such as melanoma, head and neck, liver or kidney cancer. The CDR3 runs from the conserved cysteine through the conserved F or W. Fields, in order: D gene, CDR3 length, V gene, J gene, clone size, CDR3 protein, CDR3 DNA. The D gene is left open where the match is weak. For some rows the clone size is stated as once, few or many, or as a class when expanded; others skip it.

NA	13	TRBV5-1	TRBJ1-3	once	CASTGFSGNTIYF	TGCGCCAGCACGGGCTTCTCTGGAAACACCATATATTTT
NA	16	TRBV2	TRBJ2-3	NA	CASSESDWKGPDTQYF	TGTGCCAGCAGTGAATCCGACTGGAAGGGGCCCGATACGCAGTATTTT
NA	12	TRBV19	TRBJ1-2	few	CAAGEGSYGYTF	TGTGCCGCAGGGGAAGGGAGTTATGGCTACACCTTC
NA	18	TRBV7-2	TRBJ2-6	NA	CASSLVSGFPSGANVLTF	TGTGCCAGCAGCTTAGTTTCAGGCTTCCCCTCTGGGGCCAACGTCCTGACTTTC
NA	13	TRBV14	TRBJ2-2	NA	CASSLQQTGELFF	TGTGCCAGCAGCTTACAGCAAACCGGGGAGCTGTTTTTT
NA	14	TRBV5-1	TRBJ2-7	NA	CASSLVAGAYEQYF	TGCGCCAGCAGCTTGGTAGCAGGGGCCTACGAGCAGTACTTC
NA	17	TRBV7-8	TRBJ2-1	NA	CASRETLTALTINEQFF	TGTGCCAGCAGGGAAACTTTGACAGCGCTGACCATCAATGAGCAGTTCTTC
TRBD1	14	TRBV5-1	TRBJ2-5	NA	CASSQGTGGETQYF	TGCGCCAGCAGCCAAGGGACAGGGGGGGAGACCCAGTACTTC
NA	13	TRBV5-1	TRBJ1-1	NA	CASSLFQRGEAFF	TGCGCCAGCAGCTTGTTCCAAAGAGGCGAAGCTTTCTTT
NA	14	TRBV5-5	TRBJ2-4	NA	CASSFGDSKNIQYF	TGTGCCAGCAGCTTTGGGGACTCTAAAAACATTCAGTACTTC
TRBD2	18	TRBV18	TRBJ2-3	NA	CASSPSSRLAGGIDTQYF	TGTGCCAGCTCACCGTCTTCCAGACTAGCGGGAGGTATCGATACGCAGTATTTT
TRBD2	18	TRBV28	TRBJ2-3	NA	CASSLPPQLAGAADTQYF	TGTGCCAGCAGTTTACCCCCCCAACTAGCGGGAGCAGCAGATACGCAGTATTTT
NA	17	TRBV9	TRBJ1-3	NA	CASSVGGRGPSGNTIYF	TGTGCCAGCAGCGTAGGTGGCAGGGGTCCCTCTGGAAACACCATATATTTT
NA	14	TRBV9	TRBJ2-7	NA	CASSVDSSSYEQYF	TGTGCCAGCAGCGTAGACTCGTCCTCCTACGAGCAGTACTTC